This TCR beta chain was sequenced for a study of spatial heterogeneity in lung cancer. Broader study findings: Ubiquitous, expanded tumor-derived TCRs were more frequently observed in blood at resection than at follow-up.

The time point: sample taken at primary tumor resection. Material for sequencing was whole RNA from tumor, nontumor lung or frozen PBMC, left unsorted. The cohort: some 70 early-stage, untreated non-small cell lung cancer patients. V was clipped by 0 bases and J by 7 bases, with 15 bases between them. This CDR3 region has 15 residues. CDR1 and CDR2 (germline): ENHRY, SYGVKD. This clonotype has at least ten counts. Its cognate antigen is unknown. Each TCR cDNA molecule bore a unique molecular identifier. TCRdb independently ran MiXCR on the 5' RACE reads; one entry per CDR3 protein. The table lists some 20,000 distinct CDR3 sequences, about 3% of them singletons, with about 30% in the top ten.

The sequencing here drew on PBMCs, taken at surgery. The chain carries TRBV10-3 and TRBJ2-5, with a weak D call TRBD1 (6 bases). This receptor was identified in a female donor with early-stage non-small cell lung cancer. CDR3 in amino acids: CAISESGTHVGTQYF. Written as DNA, the CDR3 is TGTGCCATCAGTGAGTCAGGGACACACGTTGGGACCCAGTACTTC.